The clone carrying this T cell receptor (beta chain) was recorded once. These data originate in a study of T cell changes during pregnancy in multiple sclerosis. The CDR3 is 13 residues long. The germline V gene has CDR1 KGHSH and CDR2 LQKENI. Between the trimmed V and J ends, which lost 3 bases and 8 bases, there was a span of 13 bases. TCRdb's copy holds only in-frame clones and misses some; the assay was immunoSEQ multiplex PCR. The repertoire holds fewer than 100,000 clones, with around nine tenths as singletons. This TCR derives from a female donor with multiple sclerosis, enrolled in a pregnancy study. This material consisted of peripheral blood, taken before pregnancy. The V and J genes are TRBV18 and TRBJ1-2; D is unclear. CDR3 protein: CASSPLREGGYTF. The CDR3 DNA follows: TGTGCCAGCTCACCTTTAAGGGAGGGAGGCTACACCTTC. Full variable domain (rest looked up from reference TRBV18 and TRBJ1-2): NAGVMQNPRHLVRRRGQEARLRCSPMKGHSHVYWYRQLPEEGLKFMVYLQKENIIDESGMPKERFSAEFPKEGPSILRIQQVVRGDSAAYFCASSPLREGGYTFGSGTRLTVV.